The sequence of this T cell receptor beta chain was determined in a study of blood T cells in healthy people across ages. At the level of the study: Template switching caught about one barcoded beta molecule for each two T cells.

Combining a sample-barcoded 5' primer with a J-beta primer mix, a second PCR ran for roughly 6 to 12 cycles. TCRdb re-called the 5' RACE reads through MiXCR, storing one row per CDR3 protein. The profile covers approximately 1,700,000 distinct CDR3 sequences, with about two fifths appearing a single time and about 21% taken by the ten largest. This clonotype was observed many times. Source material: blood. This sequence originates from a human donor in good health.

The CDR3 here is CSARDSVPSGGIQETQYF. DNA of the CDR3: TGCAGTGCTAGAGATTCGGTCCCTAGCGGGGGGATCCAAGAGACCCAGTACTTC. The chain is built from TRBV20-1 and TRBJ2-5; 11 bases fit TRBD2. Germline V gene sequence: CDR1 DFQATT, CDR2 SNEGSKA (reference sequence). The CDR3 runs 18 residues. The ends lost 0 bases at V and 1 base at J; junction bases unmatched: 10.